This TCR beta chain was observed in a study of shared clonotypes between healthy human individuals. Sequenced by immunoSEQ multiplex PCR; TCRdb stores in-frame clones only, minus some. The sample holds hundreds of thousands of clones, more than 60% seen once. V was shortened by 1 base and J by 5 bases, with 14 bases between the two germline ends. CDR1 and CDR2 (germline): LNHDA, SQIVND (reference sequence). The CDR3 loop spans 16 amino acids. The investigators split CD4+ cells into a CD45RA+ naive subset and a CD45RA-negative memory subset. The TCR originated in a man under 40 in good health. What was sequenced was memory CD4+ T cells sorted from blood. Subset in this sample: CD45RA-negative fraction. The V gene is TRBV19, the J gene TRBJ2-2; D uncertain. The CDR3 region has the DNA TGTGCCAGTAGTATAGGTTGGAGCCCCGGGACCGGGGAGCTGTTTTTT. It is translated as CASSIGWSPGTGELFF.